These 5 T cell receptor beta chains originate from one sample sequenced in a study of cytomegalovirus exposure and HLA in healthy donors. Sequencing used immunoSEQ multiplex PCR; TCRdb keeps in-frame clones, though not all of them. Here the sample spans about 330,000 clones, around 87% being singletons. The sequencing sample was made of PBMCs. These TCRs come from a woman in her twenties or thirties in good health and CMV-seropositive.

The V and J genes are TRBV13 and TRBJ1-2; 12 bases align to TRBD1. Germline V gives CDR1 PRHDT, CDR2 FYEKMQ (reference sequence). V was pared by 5 bases and J by 8 bases, with 6 bases of the junction left unmatched. The CDR3 totals 14 residues. This CDR3 is CASSMGQGAEGYTF. In nucleotides, the CDR3 is TGTGCCAGCAGCATGGGACAGGGGGCCGAGGGCTACACCTTC.

The CDR3 coding sequence is TGTGCCAGCAGCTTTGGGGGAGGGGAACAAGAGACCCAGTACTTC. Amino acids: CASSFGGGEQETQYF. The chain carries TRBV12-1 and TRBJ2-5; no check of the table's D call, TRBD2, against the DNA was made. TRBV12-1 is a documented pseudogene. The CDR3 is 15 residues long.

The genes are TRBV11-1 and TRBJ2-7, with no clear D. The CDR3 extends over 14 amino acids. Trimming cost V 1 base and J 3 bases, with 10 bases left between them. CDR1 and CDR2 from the germline V gene are SGHAT and FQDESV (reference sequence). CDR3 protein: CASSLERTSYEQYF. Here the CDR3 DNA reads TGTGCCAGCAGCTTAGAAAGGACCAGCTACGAGCAGTACTTC.

The chain recombines TRBV7-8 with TRBJ2-6, with D perhaps matching TRBD1 or TRBD2 (5 bases each). Trimming left V 5 bases short and J 0 bases short, with 11 bases between. From germline, CDR1 is SGHVS and CDR2 FQNEAQ. The CDR3 has 16 residues. The CDR3 sequence is CASSQRGASGANVLTF. The CDR3, as DNA: TGTGCCAGCAGCCAACGGGGCGCCTCTGGGGCCAACGTCCTGACTTTC.

CDR3 protein: CASSRGGQQTYEQYF. The CDR3 coding sequence is TGTGCCAGCAGCCGGGGGGGACAGCAGACCTACGAGCAGTACTTC. The chain joins TRBV5-4 to TRBJ2-7; D is possibly TRBD2 (8 bases). V shed 4 bases and J shed 2 bases, with 16 bases lying between them. Germline CDR1 and CDR2: SGHNT and YYREEE (reference sequence). The CDR3 extends over 15 amino acids. The entire variable domain, with the rest obtained from reference TRBV5-4 and TRBJ2-7, is as follows: ETGVTQSPTHLIKTRGQQVTLRCSSQSGHNTVSWYQQALGQGPQFIFQYYREEENGRGNFPPRFSGLQFPNYSSELNVNALELDDSALYLCASSRGGQQTYEQYFGPGTRLTVT.